These T cell receptor beta chains were read from a single sample in a study of human T cells and chemical hapten exposure. TCRdb reprocessed the RACE reads via MiXCR and lists one record per CDR3 protein. The data hold roughly 160,000 distinct CDR3 sequences, with around 15% observed a single time. Sequencing used whole blood, obtained in connection with sensitization to the hapten diphenylcyclopropenone (DPC). Receptors were obtained from a woman under 40 with alopecia areata. Some clones in this sample may be carry-over from other donors' samples. Each CDR3 is given with its conserved first and last residue. A D gene is named only where the DNA matches it firmly. Where a row states a size, it is once, few, many or the class of an expanded clone; other rows omit it.

v_gene	j_gene	abundance	d_gene	len	CDR3aa	CDR3nt
TRBV14	TRBJ1-1	many	NA	15	CASSPVEGGYTEAFF	TGTGCCAGCAGTCCCGTAGAGGGTGGGTACACTGAAGCTTTCTTT
TRBV5-5	TRBJ1-2	NA	NA	13	CASSYRDFYGYTF	TGTGCCAGCAGCTACAGGGACTTCTATGGCTACACCTTC
TRBV6-6	TRBJ2-3	few	TRBD2	15	CASSLAGANTDTQYF	TGTGCCAGCAGTCTAGCGGGGGCTAACACAGATACGCAGTATTTT
TRBV21-1	TRBJ2-1	many	NA	16	CASSYYRYCSYNEQFF	TGTGCCAGCAGCTATTATCGGTACTGCTCCTACAATGAGCAGTTCTTC
TRBV14	TRBJ2-3	NA	NA	14	CASSQGELTDTQYF	TGTGCCAGCAGCCAAGGGGAATTAACAGATACGCAGTATTTT
TRBV6-6	TRBJ2-7	NA	TRBD2	16	CASRPSGSILSYEQYF	TGTGCCAGCAGACCTAGCGGGAGTATTTTATCCTACGAGCAGTACTTC
TRBV11-1	TRBJ2-2	NA	NA	13	CASAKTGTGELFF	TGTGCCAGCGCCAAGACAGGCACCGGGGAGCTGTTTTTT
TRBV7-2	TRBJ2-3	few	TRBD2	14	CASSLVSSGRAQYF	TGTGCCAGCAGCTTAGTTTCTAGCGGGCGGGCGCAGTATTTT
TRBV12-3/TRBV12-4	TRBJ2-7	once	NA	12	CASRSDAGEQYF	TGTGCCAGCAGATCCGACGCCGGGGAGCAGTACTTC
TRBV5-4	TRBJ1-2	few	TRBD1	13	CASSRDRGDGYTF	TGTGCCAGCAGCCGGGACAGGGGAGATGGCTACACCTTC
TRBV7-9	TRBJ2-7	NA	NA	12	CASSLVAHEQYF	TGTGCCAGCAGCTTAGTAGCGCACGAGCAGTACTTC
TRBV27	TRBJ2-7	few	NA	14	CASSDAGRGYEQYF	TGTGCCAGCAGTGACGCAGGTAGGGGCTACGAGCAGTACTTC
TRBV6-4	TRBJ1-2	NA	NA	13	CASSDGVNYGYTF	TGTGCCAGCAGTGACGGAGTGAACTATGGCTACACCTTC
TRBV10-1	TRBJ2-2	NA	NA	12	CASSEPPGELFF	TGCGCCAGCAGTGAGCCTCCAGGGGAGCTGTTTTTT
TRBV10-3	TRBJ2-7	NA	TRBD2	13	CATQAGFSYEQYF	TGTGCCACCCAAGCGGGATTCTCCTACGAGCAGTACTTC
TRBV7-3	TRBJ2-2	few	TRBD1	17	CASSQSRDRVDTGELFF	TGTGCCAGCAGCCAATCCCGGGACAGGGTAGACACCGGGGAGCTGTTTTTT
TRBV5-4	TRBJ2-3	few	NA	15	CASSAYGGSTDTQYF	TGTGCCAGCAGCGCTTACGGCGGGAGCACAGATACGCAGTATTTT
TRBV3-1	TRBJ1-2	many	TRBD1	15	CASSRGVTGGYGYTF	TGTGCCAGCAGTAGAGGCGTTACAGGGGGCTATGGCTACACCTTC
TRBV5-4	TRBJ1-2	few	NA	14	CASSLPGRHYGYTF	TGTGCCAGCAGCTTGCCGGGGCGGCACTATGGCTACACCTTC
TRBV5-5	TRBJ1-4	few	NA	14	CASSLFTTNEKLFF	TGTGCCAGCAGCCTGTTTACAACTAATGAAAAACTGTTTTTT
TRBV6-2/TRBV6-3	TRBJ2-1	few	TRBD1	15	CASSPGTGATDEQFF	TGTGCCAGCAGTCCCGGGACAGGGGCTACAGATGAGCAGTTCTTC
TRBV28	TRBJ2-7	few	NA	15	CASSSSGLSSYEQYF	TGTGCCAGCAGCTCGTCTGGACTAAGCTCCTACGAGCAGTACTTC
TRBV7-2	TRBJ1-2	NA	NA	15	CASSPSGPTDYGYTF	TGTGCCAGCAGCCCCTCCGGGCCAACTGACTATGGCTACACCTTC
TRBV29-1	TRBJ2-3	NA	TRBD1	14	CSVQGVVSTDTQCF	TGCAGCGTCCAGGGGGTGGTTTCCACAGATACGCAGTGTTTT
TRBV5-5	TRBJ2-1	NA	TRBD2	15	CASSMTSGIDSEQFF	TGTGCCAGCAGCATGACTAGCGGGATAGACAGTGAGCAGTTCTTC
TRBV29-1	TRBJ1-2	many	TRBD1	17	CSVEGGSGGILSYGYTF	TGCAGCGTTGAAGGGGGCTCAGGGGGAATTTTGAGCTATGGCTACACCTTC
TRBV7-8	TRBJ1-6	few	TRBD1	17	CASSLVEGGTQSSPLHF	TGTGCCAGCAGCTTAGTTGAAGGGGGCACCCAAAGTTCACCCCTCCACTTT
TRBV6-1	TRBJ1-1	NA	NA	15	CASRPGGVVNTEAFF	TGTGCCAGCAGGCCCGGAGGGGTAGTGAACACTGAAGCTTTCTTT
TRBV6-2/TRBV6-3	TRBJ1-5	NA	NA	14	CASSYSGNNQPQHF	TGTGCCAGCAGTTACTCGGGGAACAATCAGCCCCAGCATTTT
TRBV14	TRBJ2-3	few	NA	17	CASSPLPDWVSTDTQYF	TGTGCCAGCAGCCCGCTCCCCGACTGGGTTAGCACAGATACGCAGTATTTT
TRBV3-1	TRBJ2-1	NA	NA	16	CASSQLSGGRDNEQFF	TGTGCCAGCAGCCAATTGTCGGGGGGCCGGGACAATGAGCAGTTCTTC
TRBV7-2	TRBJ2-1	few	TRBD1	14	CASNVGGRDNEQFF	TGTGCCAGCAATGTAGGGGGCCGAGACAATGAGCAGTTCTTC
TRBV7-2	TRBJ2-3	few	NA	13	CASSLTGTDTQYF	TGTGCCAGCAGCTTGACTGGCACAGATACGCAGTATTTT
TRBV7-9	TRBJ1-4	many	NA	16	CASSSNGGAAGEKLFF	TGTGCCAGCAGCTCCAATGGGGGGGCGGCCGGTGAAAAACTGTTTTTT
TRBV7-6	TRBJ2-7	many	NA	13	CASSSVRGYEQYF	TGTGCCAGCAGCTCAGTACGAGGCTACGAGCAGTACTTC
TRBV9	TRBJ2-7	many	NA	15	CASSVGSSTSYEQYF	TGTGCCAGCAGCGTAGGCTCCTCGACTAGCTACGAGCAGTACTTC
TRBV9	TRBJ2-3	few	NA	14	CASSVGSGTDTQYF	TGTGCCAGCAGCGTAGGGTCTGGCACAGATACGCAGTATTTT
TRBV25-1	TRBJ1-4	few	NA	15	CASSAKLQINEKLFF	TGTGCCAGCAGTGCCAAGCTCCAAATAAATGAAAAACTGTTTTTT
TRBV5-4	TRBJ2-1	NA	NA	15	CASSSPGDSRDEQFF	TGTGCCAGCAGCAGTCCAGGGGATAGTAGAGATGAGCAGTTCTTC
TRBV6-1	TRBJ2-7	few	NA	15	CASSDLTGQAYEQYF	TGTGCCAGCAGTGACCTAACGGGACAAGCCTACGAGCAGTACTTC
TRBV2	TRBJ2-1	few	TRBD2	15	CASRRGLAADNEQFF	TGTGCCAGCAGGAGGGGACTAGCGGCCGACAATGAGCAGTTCTTC
TRBV10-3	TRBJ2-3	many	TRBD1	14	CAIRKQGAADTQYF	TGTGCCATCAGGAAACAGGGGGCGGCAGATACGCAGTATTTT
TRBV7-9	TRBJ1-1	NA	NA	15	CASSPRTALITEAFF	TGTGCCAGCAGCCCCCGGACAGCCCTCATCACTGAAGCTTTCTTT
TRBV28	TRBJ2-1	NA	NA	15	CASSPLVSSYNEQFF	TGTGCCAGCAGTCCGCTAGTCAGCTCCTACAATGAGCAGTTCTTC
TRBV21-1	TRBJ1-5	NA	NA	14	CASSKQALDQPQHF	TGTGCCAGCAGCAAACAGGCTCTTGACCAGCCCCAGCATTTT